This T cell receptor beta chain was documented in a study of radiotherapy plus CTLA-4 blockade in lung cancer (dated by TCRdb to the late 2010s). For the wider study: Objective responses were observed in 18% of enrolled patients, and disease control was achieved in approximately 29%.

Library preparation used the immunoSEQ multiplex PCR assay. Not all clones reach the TCRdb copy of this immuneACCESS table, which keeps in-frame sequences only. Checked studies attribute under half of the gap to unresolved V genes and leave the rest unexplained. Here the sample has nearly 110,000 clones; more than 75% occur a single time. The ten largest make up 2.4% of the sample. The study evaluated CTLA-4 blockade (ipilimumab) given together with focal radiation therapy in patients who had chemo-refractory metastatic non-small-cell lung cancer. V and J lose 7 bases and 8 bases, and a span of 14 bases separates them. CDR1 SQVTM and CDR2 ANQGSEA were looked up in the germline V gene. The CDR3, cysteine through phenylalanine, is 11 amino acids long. The kept DNA is CDR3 alone, 33 bases in frame from the first base. Study-wide conclusions, independent of this receptor: After treatment with radiotherapy and ipilimumab, TCR clones that originated in tumors expanded in peripheral blood. Increased serum interferon-beta after radiation, together with early dynamic changes in blood T cell clones, were reported to be the strongest predictors of response.

This clone showed up just once. The antigen it binds to is not known. One base away there is no much larger clone; base qualities are not given. This specimen consisted of peripheral blood, obtained from a patient treated with radiotherapy plus ipilimumab. The clonotype was recovered from a human donor with non-small cell lung cancer that progressed on radiotherapy plus ipilimumab. Some clones in this sample may be carry-over from other donors' samples. Recombination linked TRBV29-1 to TRBJ1-2; a weak D assignment points to TRBD1 (6 bases agree). The CDR3 protein is CSARGQQGYTF. The nucleotide sequence reads as follows: TGCAGCGCTCGAGGACAGCAAGGCTACACCTTC.